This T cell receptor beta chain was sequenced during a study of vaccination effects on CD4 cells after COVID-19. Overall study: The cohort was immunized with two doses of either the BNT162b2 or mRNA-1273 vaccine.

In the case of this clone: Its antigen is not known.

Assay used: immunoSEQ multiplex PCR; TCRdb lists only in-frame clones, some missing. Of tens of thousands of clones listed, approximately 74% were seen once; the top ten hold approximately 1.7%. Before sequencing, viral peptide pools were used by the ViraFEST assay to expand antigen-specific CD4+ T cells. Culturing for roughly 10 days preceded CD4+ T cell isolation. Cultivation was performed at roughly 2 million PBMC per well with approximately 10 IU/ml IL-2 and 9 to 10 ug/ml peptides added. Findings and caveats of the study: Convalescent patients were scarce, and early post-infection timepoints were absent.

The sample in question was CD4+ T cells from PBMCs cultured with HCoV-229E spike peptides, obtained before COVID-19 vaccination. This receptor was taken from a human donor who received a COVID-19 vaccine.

DNA for the CDR3: TGTGCCAGCAGTCTCACCCCCAATAGTGGCTACACCTTC. Its translation: CASSLTPNSGYTF. J is TRBJ1-2 and V is TRBV25-1; D is ambiguous. CDR3 length equals 13 residues. CDR1 and CDR2 (germline): MGHDK, SYGVNS. The V gene lost 5 bases and the J gene lost 7 bases, with 14 bases spanning the gap.